This TCR beta chain was identified during a study of cytomegalovirus exposure and HLA in healthy donors. Study details: About 85 million unique TCRs from HLA-typed donors were held in an early release of data. Study-level findings and limits: TCR beta V- and J-gene trimming, according to a later analysis, was linked to a missense DCLRE1C variant.

Use of 60 Vbeta and 13 Jbeta primers characterized the PCR. The protocol was immunoSEQ multiplex PCR, while the TCRdb copy is restricted to in-frame clones and leaves out a portion. Altogether around 150,000 clones are present, almost 85% being singletons, with the ten largest covering approximately 6.1%. Between the trimmed V and J ends, which lost 2 bases and 1 base, there was a span of 10 bases. Germline V gene data show CDR1 as MNHNY and CDR2 as SVGAGI (reference sequence). The CDR3 is made up of 15 amino acids. Of note for this clone: Its antigen is not known.

The genes are TRBV6-6 and TRBJ2-3, with a weak D call TRBD2 (7 bases). The sample comprised PBMCs. This receptor was obtained from a man aged 25-45 years in good health and CMV-seropositive. CDR3 region: CASSYGGAGTDTQYF. The DNA of the CDR3 is TGTGCCAGCAGTTACGGGGGGGCGGGCACAGATACGCAGTATTTT.